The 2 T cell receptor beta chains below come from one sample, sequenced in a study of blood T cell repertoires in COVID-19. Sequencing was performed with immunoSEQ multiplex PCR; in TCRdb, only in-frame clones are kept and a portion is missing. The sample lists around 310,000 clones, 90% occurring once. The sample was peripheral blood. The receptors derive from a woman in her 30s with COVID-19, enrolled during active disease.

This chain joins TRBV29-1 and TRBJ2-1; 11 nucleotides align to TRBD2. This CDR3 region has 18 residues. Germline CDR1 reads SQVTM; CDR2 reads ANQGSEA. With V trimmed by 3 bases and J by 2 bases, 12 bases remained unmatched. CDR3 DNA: TGCAGCGTTGATAGGGGACTAGCGGATCTAGGGACCTACAATGAGCAGTTCTTC. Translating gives CSVDRGLADLGTYNEQFF.

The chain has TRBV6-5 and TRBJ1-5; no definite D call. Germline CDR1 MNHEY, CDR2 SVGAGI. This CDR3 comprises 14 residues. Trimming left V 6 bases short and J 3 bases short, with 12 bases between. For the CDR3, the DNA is TGTGCCAGCAGAAGAGGTATGGACAATCAGCCCCAGCATTTT. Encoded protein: CASRRGMDNQPQHF.